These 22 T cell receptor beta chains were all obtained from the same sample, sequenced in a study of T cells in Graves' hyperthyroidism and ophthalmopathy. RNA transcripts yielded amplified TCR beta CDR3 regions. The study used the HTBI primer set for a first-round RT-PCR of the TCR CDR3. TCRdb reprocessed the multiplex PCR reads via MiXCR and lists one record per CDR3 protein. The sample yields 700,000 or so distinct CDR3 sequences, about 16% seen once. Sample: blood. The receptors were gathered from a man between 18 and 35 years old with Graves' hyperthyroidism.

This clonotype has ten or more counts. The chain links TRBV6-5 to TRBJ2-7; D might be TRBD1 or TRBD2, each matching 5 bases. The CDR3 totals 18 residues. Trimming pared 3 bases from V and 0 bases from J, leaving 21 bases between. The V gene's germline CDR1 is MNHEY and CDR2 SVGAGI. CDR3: CASSYKGQGDGFSYEQYF. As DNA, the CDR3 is TGTGCCAGCAGTTATAAGGGGCAAGGGGACGGCTTCTCCTACGAGCAGTACTTC.

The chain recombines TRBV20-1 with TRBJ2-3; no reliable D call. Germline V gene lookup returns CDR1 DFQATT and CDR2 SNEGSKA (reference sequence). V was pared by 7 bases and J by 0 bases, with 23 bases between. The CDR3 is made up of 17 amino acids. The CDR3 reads CSVLPPVSWASTDTQYF. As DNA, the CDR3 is TGCAGTGTTTTACCCCCTGTGAGCTGGGCTAGCACAGATACGCAGTATTTT.

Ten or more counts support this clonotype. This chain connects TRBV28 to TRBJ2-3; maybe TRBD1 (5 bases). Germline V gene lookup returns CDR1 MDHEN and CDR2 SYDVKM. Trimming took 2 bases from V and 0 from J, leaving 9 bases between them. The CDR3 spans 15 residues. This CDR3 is CASSLTPGSTDTQYF. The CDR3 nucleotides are TGTGCCAGCAGTTTAACTCCAGGGAGCACAGATACGCAGTATTTT.

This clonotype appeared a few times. The CDR3 here is CASSQDRGAAETQYF. The CDR3 DNA follows: TGTGCCAGCAGCCAAGACCGGGGGGCGGCGGAGACCCAGTACTTC. The V and J genes are TRBV3-1 and TRBJ2-5, with a weak D call TRBD2 (7 bases). This CDR3 is built from 15 residues. The germline V and J ends were trimmed by 0 bases and 5 bases, with 13 bases remaining between them. Germline values: CDR1 LGHDT, CDR2 YNNKEL (reference sequence).

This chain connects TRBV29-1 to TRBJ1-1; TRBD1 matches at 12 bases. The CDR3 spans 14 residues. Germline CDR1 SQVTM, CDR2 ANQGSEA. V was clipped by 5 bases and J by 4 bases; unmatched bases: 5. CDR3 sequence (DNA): TGCAGCGTTTGGGACAGGGGGCGGATCACTGAAGCTTTCTTT. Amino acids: CSVWDRGRITEAFF.

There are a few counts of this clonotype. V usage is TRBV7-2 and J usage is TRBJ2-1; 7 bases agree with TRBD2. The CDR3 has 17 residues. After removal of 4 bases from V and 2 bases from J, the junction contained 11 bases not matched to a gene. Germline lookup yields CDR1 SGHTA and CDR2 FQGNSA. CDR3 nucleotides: TGTGCCAGCAGCTCCGCCCTAGCGGAAGCCACCTACAATGAGCAGTTCTTC. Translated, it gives CASSSALAEATYNEQFF.

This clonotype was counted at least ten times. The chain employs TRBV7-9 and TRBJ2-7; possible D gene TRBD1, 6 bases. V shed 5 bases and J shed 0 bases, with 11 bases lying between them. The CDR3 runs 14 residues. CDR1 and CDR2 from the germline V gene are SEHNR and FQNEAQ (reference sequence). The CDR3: CASSLTGSSYEQYF. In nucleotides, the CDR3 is TGTGCCAGCAGCCTAACAGGGAGCTCCTACGAGCAGTACTTC.

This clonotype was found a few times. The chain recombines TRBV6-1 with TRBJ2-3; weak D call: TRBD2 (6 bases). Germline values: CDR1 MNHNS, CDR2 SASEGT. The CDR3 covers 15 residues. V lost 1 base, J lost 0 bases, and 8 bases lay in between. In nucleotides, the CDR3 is TGTGCCAGCAGTGAAGTGGGGGGAAGCACAGATACGCAGTATTTT. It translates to CASSEVGGSTDTQYF.

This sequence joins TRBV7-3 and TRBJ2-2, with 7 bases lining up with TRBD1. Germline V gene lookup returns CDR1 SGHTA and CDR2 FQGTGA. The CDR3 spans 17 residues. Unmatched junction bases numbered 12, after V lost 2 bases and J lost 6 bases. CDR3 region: CASSLGPLVGGAGELFF. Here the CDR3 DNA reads TGTGCCAGCAGCTTAGGGCCCCTCGTAGGGGGCGCCGGGGAGCTGTTTTTT.

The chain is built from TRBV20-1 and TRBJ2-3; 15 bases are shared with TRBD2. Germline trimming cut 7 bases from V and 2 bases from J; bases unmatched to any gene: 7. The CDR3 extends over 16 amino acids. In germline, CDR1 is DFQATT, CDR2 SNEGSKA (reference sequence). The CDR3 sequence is CSVRGTSGGSTDTQYF. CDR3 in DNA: TGCAGTGTTAGGGGGACTAGCGGGGGGTCCACAGATACGCAGTATTTT.

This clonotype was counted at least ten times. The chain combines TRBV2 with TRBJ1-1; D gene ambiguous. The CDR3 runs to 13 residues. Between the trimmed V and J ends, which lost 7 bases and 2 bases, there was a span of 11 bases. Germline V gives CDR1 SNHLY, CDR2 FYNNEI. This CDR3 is CASIPPLNTEAFF. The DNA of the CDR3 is TGTGCCAGCATCCCCCCGCTAAACACTGAAGCTTTCTTT. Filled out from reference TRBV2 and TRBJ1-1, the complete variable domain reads EPEVTQTPSHQVTQMGQEVILRCVPISNHLYFYWYRQILGQKVEFLVSFYNNEISEKSEIFDDQFSVERPDGSNFTLKIRSTKLEDSAMYFCASIPPLNTEAFFGQGTRLTVV.

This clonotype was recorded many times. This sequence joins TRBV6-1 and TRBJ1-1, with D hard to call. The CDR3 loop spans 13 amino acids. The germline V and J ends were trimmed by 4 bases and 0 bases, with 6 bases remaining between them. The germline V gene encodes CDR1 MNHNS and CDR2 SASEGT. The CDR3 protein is CASSVGMNTEAFF. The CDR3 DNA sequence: TGTGCCAGCAGTGTAGGAATGAACACTGAAGCTTTCTTT.

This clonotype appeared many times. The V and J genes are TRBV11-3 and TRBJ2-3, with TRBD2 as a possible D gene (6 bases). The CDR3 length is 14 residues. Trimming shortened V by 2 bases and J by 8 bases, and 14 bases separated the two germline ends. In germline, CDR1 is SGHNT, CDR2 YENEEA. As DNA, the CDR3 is TGTGCCAGCAGCTTATACGGGAGTGTGGGTACGCAGTATTTT. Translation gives CASSLYGSVGTQYF.

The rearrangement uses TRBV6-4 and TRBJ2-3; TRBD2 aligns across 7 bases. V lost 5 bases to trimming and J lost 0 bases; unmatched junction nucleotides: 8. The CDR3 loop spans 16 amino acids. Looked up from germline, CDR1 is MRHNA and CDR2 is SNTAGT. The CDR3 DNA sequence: TGTGCCAGCAGTCCTCCTAGCGGAGCTAGCACAGATACGCAGTATTTT. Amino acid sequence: CASSPPSGASTDTQYF.

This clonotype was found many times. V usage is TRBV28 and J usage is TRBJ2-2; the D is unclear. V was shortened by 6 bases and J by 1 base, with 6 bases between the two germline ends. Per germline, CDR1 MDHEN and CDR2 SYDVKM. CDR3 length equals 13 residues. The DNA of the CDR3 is TGTGCCAGCAGAACCCAGAACACCGGGGAGCTGTTTTTT. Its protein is CASRTQNTGELFF.

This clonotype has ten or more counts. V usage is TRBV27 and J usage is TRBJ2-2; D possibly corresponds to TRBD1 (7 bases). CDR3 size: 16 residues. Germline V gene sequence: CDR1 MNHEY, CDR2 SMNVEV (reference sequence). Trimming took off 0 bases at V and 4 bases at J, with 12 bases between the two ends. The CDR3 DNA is TGTGCCAGCAGTTTATCGAGGGGGCGGGGCACCGGGGAGCTGTTTTTT. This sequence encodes CASSLSRGRGTGELFF.

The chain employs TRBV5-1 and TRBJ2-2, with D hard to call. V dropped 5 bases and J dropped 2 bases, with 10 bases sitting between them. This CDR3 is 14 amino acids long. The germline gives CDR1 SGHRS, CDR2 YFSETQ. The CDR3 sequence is CASRPLGNTGELFF. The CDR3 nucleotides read TGCGCCAGCAGACCTTTGGGAAACACCGGGGAGCTGTTTTTT.

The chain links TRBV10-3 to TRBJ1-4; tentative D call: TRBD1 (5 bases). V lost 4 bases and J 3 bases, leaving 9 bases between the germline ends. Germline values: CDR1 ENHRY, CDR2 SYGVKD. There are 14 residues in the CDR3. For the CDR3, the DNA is TGTGCCATCAGTGCTCGACAGTCTAATGAAAAACTGTTTTTT. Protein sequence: CAISARQSNEKLFF.

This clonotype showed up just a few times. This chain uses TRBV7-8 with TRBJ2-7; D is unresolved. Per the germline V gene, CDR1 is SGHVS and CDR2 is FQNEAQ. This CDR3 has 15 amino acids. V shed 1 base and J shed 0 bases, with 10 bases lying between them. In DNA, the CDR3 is TGTGCCAGCAGCTTAGAACGGTCCCCCTCCTACGAGCAGTACTTC. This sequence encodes CASSLERSPSYEQYF.

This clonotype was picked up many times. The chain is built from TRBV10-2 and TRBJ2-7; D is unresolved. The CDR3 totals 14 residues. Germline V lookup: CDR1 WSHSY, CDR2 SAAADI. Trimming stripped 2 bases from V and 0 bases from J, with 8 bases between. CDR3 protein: CASSEVGISYEQYF. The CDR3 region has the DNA TGCGCCAGCAGTGAGGTGGGTATCTCCTACGAGCAGTACTTC.

The CDR3 region is CASSLDSGGKFEQYF. CDR3 nucleotide sequence: TGTGCCAGCAGCTTAGACAGCGGGGGGAAGTTCGAGCAGTACTTC. V gene TRBV7-3 combines with J gene TRBJ2-7; 9 bases line up with TRBD2. With V trimmed by 2 bases and J by 6 bases, 8 bases remained unmatched. There are 15 residues in the CDR3. Germline lookup yields CDR1 SGHTA and CDR2 FQGTGA.

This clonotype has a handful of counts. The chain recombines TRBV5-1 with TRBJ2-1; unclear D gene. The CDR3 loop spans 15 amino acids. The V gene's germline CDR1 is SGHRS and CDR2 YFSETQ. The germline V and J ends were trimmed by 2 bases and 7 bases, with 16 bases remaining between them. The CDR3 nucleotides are TGCGCCAGCAGCTTTAGCCCACGTATAGGAAATGAGCAGTTCTTC. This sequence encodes CASSFSPRIGNEQFF.